The 14 T cell receptor beta chains listed next were all sequenced from one sample in a study of vaccination effects on CD4 cells after COVID-19. Viral peptide pool expansion of antigen-specific CD4+ T cells preceded sequencing in the ViraFEST assay. Cells that had been cultured for 10 days were the source of isolated CD4+ T cells. Nobody among the vaccine recipients had prior SARS-CoV-2 infection (nucleocapsid antibodies were negative). Their antigens remain unidentified. Generated by immunoSEQ multiplex PCR, the TCRdb table keeps only in-frame clones and is missing some. The table has 41,000 or so clones, 77% seen once. Here the sequenced sample was CD4+ T cells from PBMCs cultured with HCoV-NL63 spike peptides, taken before COVID-19 vaccination. These TCRs come from a human donor who received a COVID-19 vaccine.

V usage is TRBV28 and J usage is TRBJ1-2; a possible D gene is TRBD1 (5 bases). CDR3 length: 17 residues. From germline, CDR1 is MDHEN and CDR2 SYDVKM. Between the trimmed V and J ends, which lost 3 bases and 2 bases, there was a span of 19 bases. The DNA for the CDR3 is TGTGCCAGCAGTTTGCCCGGGACTGAAGGGGCCAACTATGGCTACACCTTC. Its protein product is CASSLPGTEGANYGYTF.

This sequence joins TRBV6-5 and TRBJ2-2; D could derive from TRBD1 or TRBD2 (5 bases each). This CDR3 comprises 13 residues. Germline-derived CDR1 and CDR2 are MNHEY and SVGAGI. Trimming stripped 11 bases from V and 4 bases from J, with 14 bases between. The CDR3 DNA sequence: TGTGCCTGCCCAGACGGGACCACCGGGGAGCTGTTTTTT. Protein: CACPDGTTGELFF.

This chain uses TRBV18 with TRBJ2-1; D may be TRBD2 (5 bases). V lost 3 bases and J 3 bases, leaving 12 bases between the germline ends. This CDR3 is 15 amino acids long. Germline V gene data show CDR1 as KGHSH and CDR2 as LQKENI. In DNA, the CDR3 is TGTGCCAGCTCACCTCACGTGGGAGACTACAATGAGCAGTTCTTC. This gives the protein CASSPHVGDYNEQFF. The full variable domain, completed using reference TRBV18 and TRBJ2-1, is NAGVMQNPRHLVRRRGQEARLRCSPMKGHSHVYWYRQLPEEGLKFMVYLQKENIIDESGMPKERFSAEFPKEGPSILRIQQVVRGDSAAYFCASSPHVGDYNEQFFGPGTRLTVL.

The chain has TRBV12-3 or TRBV12-4 and TRBJ2-1; D is uncertain. The length of the CDR3 is 11 residues. Trimming took 5 bases from V and 4 from J, leaving 3 bases between them. CDR3 coding DNA: TGTGCCAGCAGTGGGTACAATGAGCAGTTCTTC. This sequence encodes CASSGYNEQFF.

The chain employs TRBV6-5 and TRBJ2-7; TRBD1 might be the D (5 bases). The germline CDR1 and CDR2 sequences are MNHEY and SVGAGI. V dropped 7 bases and J dropped 0 bases, with 16 bases sitting between them. The CDR3 consists of 15 residues. CDR3 in DNA: TGTGCCAGCAAGAAACAGGAAAATCTCTCCTACGAGCAGTACGTC. Translation gives CASKKQENLSYEQYV.

This chain connects TRBV7-9 to TRBJ1-1; no firm D call. The germline V and J ends were trimmed by 1 base and 4 bases, with 4 bases remaining between them. This CDR3 is built from 12 residues. The germline V gene encodes CDR1 SEHNR and CDR2 FQNEAQ (reference sequence). CDR3 in amino acids: CASSLGTTEAFF. Here the CDR3 DNA reads TGTGCCAGCAGCTTAGGAACCACTGAAGCTTTCTTT.

J is TRBJ2-1 and V is TRBV24-1; D may be TRBD1 (6 bases). CDR3 length equals 15 residues. V was pared by 4 bases and J by 6 bases, with 15 bases between. Germline CDR1 reads KGHDR; CDR2 reads SFDVKD. The CDR3 reads CATSDAGDPVNEQFF. Written as DNA, the CDR3 is TGTGCCACCAGTGACGCAGGGGATCCGGTCAATGAGCAGTTCTTC.

This clone showed up just a few times. V usage is TRBV11-2 and J usage is TRBJ1-2; D unclear. The germline V gene has CDR1 SGHAT and CDR2 FQNNGV. The CDR3 runs 13 residues. Deletions cut 5 bases from V and 7 bases from J, with 14 bases between. The DNA of the CDR3 is TGTGCCAGCAGCCCACCAGGAAGAGGTGGCTACACCTTC. It encodes CASSPPGRGGYTF.

The chain recombines TRBV4-1 with TRBJ1-2; 9 nucleotides line up with TRBD1. The junction had 5 bases not matched to a gene; V was cut back by 1 base and J by 8 bases. Germline loops: CDR1 MGHRA, CDR2 YSYEKL. The CDR3 length is 14 residues. CDR3 in DNA: TGCGCCAGCAGCCAAGGAGACAGGGGGACAGGCTACACCTTC. Residues: CASSQGDRGTGYTF.

This clone was detected only a few times. The V gene is TRBV5-6, the J gene TRBJ1-5; D remains unclear. The germline gives CDR1 SGHDT, CDR2 YYEEEE. Trimming took off 3 bases at V and 5 bases at J, with 6 bases between the two ends. The CDR3 has 12 amino acids. The CDR3 region is CASSSLDQPQHF. DNA for the CDR3: TGTGCCAGCAGCTCGCTGGATCAGCCCCAGCATTTT.

The rearrangement joins TRBV6-1 to TRBJ2-2; 8 bases fit TRBD2. CDR3 length equals 16 residues. Germline CDR1 MNHNS, CDR2 SASEGT. V gave up 4 bases and J gave up 6 bases; unmatched junction bases: 10. This chain's CDR3 is CASSASPGGGPGELFF. The CDR3 region has the DNA TGTGCCAGCAGTGCCTCCCCCGGGGGGGGACCCGGGGAGCTGTTTTTT.

CDR3 in amino acids: CASSQDPGVSNEKLFF. The CDR3 DNA is TGCGCCAGCAGCCAAGATCCGGGGGTTTCTAATGAAAAACTGTTTTTT. The rearrangement uses TRBV4-3 and TRBJ1-4; weak D call: TRBD1 (5 bases). V gave up 0 bases and J gave up 3 bases, with 11 bases separating them. CDR3 length equals 16 residues. Germline V CDR1 and CDR2: LGHNA, YSLEER.

There are a few counts of this clone. This chain uses TRBV6-1 with TRBJ1-2, with no clear D. The V end lost 3 bases, the J end lost 4 bases, and 12 bases lay between the germline ends. CDR1 is MNHNS, CDR2 SASEGT, per germline. This CDR3 comprises 14 residues. CDR3 in amino acids: CASSELGLPYGYTF. The CDR3 DNA follows: TGTGCCAGCAGTGAGCTCGGGTTACCCTATGGCTACACCTTC.

This chain links TRBV2 with TRBJ1-1, with a weak D call TRBD1 (5 bases). This CDR3 is 15 amino acids long. V was pared by 3 bases and J by 6 bases, with 17 bases between. Looked up from germline, CDR1 is SNHLY and CDR2 is FYNNEI. CDR3: CASSDRAGSLPEAFF. As DNA, the CDR3 is TGTGCCAGCAGTGATAGGGCAGGGTCCCTTCCTGAAGCTTTCTTT.